The clone carrying this T cell receptor (beta chain) is a singleton in its sample. Cycle 7 day 1, cycle 4 day 1, and baseline were the timepoints at which blood was sampled. This CDR3 contains 14 residues. Germline CDR1 and CDR2: SGHRS and YFSETQ. With 1 base removed from V and 0 bases from J, the gap between germline ends came to 7 bases. Generated by immunoSEQ multiplex PCR, the TCRdb table keeps only in-frame clones and is missing some. The repertoire holds 75,000 to 80,000 clones, about 87% seen once, with 0.45% to 0.7% in the top ten. This sample was taken from a study of OX40 agonist ivuxolimab in advanced cancers.

The chain employs TRBV5-1 and TRBJ2-5, with D perhaps matching TRBD2 (5 bases). Here the sequenced sample was CD4+ or CD8+ T cells sorted from blood, taken in a trial of the OX40 agonist ivuxolimab. The clonotype originates from an adult with an advanced solid tumor such as melanoma, head and neck, liver or kidney cancer. CDR3 sequence: CASSLSGYQETQYF. DNA for the CDR3: TGCGCCAGCAGCTTGTCGGGATACCAAGAGACCCAGTACTTC.